Listed here is a single T cell receptor (beta chain). V dropped 0 bases and J dropped 5 bases, with 13 bases sitting between them. Germline V gives CDR1 LGHNA, CDR2 YNFKEQ. CDR3 length: 15 amino acids. This sample stems from a study of response to subunit inactivated influenza vaccine. MiXCR, applied by TCRdb to the RT-PCR reads, yields one record per CDR3 protein. The repertoire holds 180,000 or so distinct CDR3 sequences, with approximately 12% as singletons. These sequences were also reported in another study, on T cells expressing NK-cell markers. As reported in that work: Researchers built TCR beta cDNA using 5'RACE template switching with UMIs.

This material consisted of CD8+ T cells sorted from PBMCs, taken 11 to 12 days after vaccination. This chain links TRBV4-2 with TRBJ2-5, with a tentative D call TRBD2 (6 bases). This TCR was recovered from a man aged 45-65 years who received an inactivated influenza vaccine. The CDR3 nucleotides read TGTGCCAGCAGCCAAGAACTAGCAAATTTGGAGACCCAGTACTTC. Amino acid sequence: CASSQELANLETQYF.